This T cell receptor (beta chain) was sequenced for a study of blood T cells in healthy people across ages. In the study overall: Through template switching, about one barcoded beta molecule was captured per two T cells, as measured in model experiments.

The authors drew around 9.3 milliliters of peripheral blood from each donor. A minimum of 6 micrograms of total RNA was extracted per sample. Germline assignment: CDR1 SGDLS and CDR2 YYNGEE. The V segment lost 0 bases and the J segment 4 bases; nucleotides outside the gene matches: 6. The CDR3 length is 16 residues. With a J-beta primer mix and a sample-barcoded 5' primer, a second PCR ran about 7 to 12 cycles. One entry per CDR3 protein, called by TCRdb with MiXCR from the 5' RACE reads. The sample holds fewer than 950,000 distinct CDR3 sequences; less than 70% are singletons and the top ten take around 40%. Findings of the study overall: Donor CMV infection status was unknown, possibly confounding age-related changes in expanded clonotypes.

On this clonotype: Its specificity is not known.

The chain couples TRBV9 to TRBJ2-3, with 9 bases identical to TRBD2. The specimen sequenced was blood. This sequence originates from a man aged 80 or over in good health. CDR3 DNA sequence: TGTGCCAGCAGCGTAGTCCCTAGCGGGGCGCCAGATACGCAGTATTTT. Translated, it gives CASSVVPSGAPDTQYF.